The present entry profiles one T cell receptor (beta chain) with its context. Its antigen is undetermined. The data were obtained in a study of breast tumors, draining lymph nodes, adjacent tissues. Study-level findings and limits: The lymph node origin of tumor T cells was framed as consistent with a hypothesis, not demonstrated. Tumor TCR diversity was below lymph nodes but above nontumor tissue.

Germline V gene data show CDR1 as SGHTA and CDR2 as FQGNSA. CDR3 length: 15 residues. V was pared by 1 base and J by 9 bases, with 13 bases between. MiXCR was run by TCRdb on the multiplex PCR reads, yielding one entry per CDR3 protein. The profile shows roughly 25,000 distinct CDR3 sequences, almost 70% of them singletons. Sequenced material: tumor-adjacent breast tissue. The rearrangement uses TRBV7-2 and TRBJ1-6; a weak D match, TRBD1 (6 bases). This TCR came from a female donor with breast cancer. Some clones in this sample may be carry-over from other donors' samples. DNA of the CDR3: TGTGCCAGCAGCTTAGAGGGGGGGATCGGTTCACCCCTCCACTTT. It codes for CASSLEGGIGSPLHF.